This passage covers 8 T cell receptor beta chains from one sample sequenced in a study of OX40 agonist ivuxolimab in advanced cancers. This table comes from immunoSEQ multiplex PCR, and its TCRdb copy is limited to in-frame clones, with some not included. The repertoire holds 35,000 to 50,000 clones, with 70% to 90% as singletons. The sequencing here drew on CD4+ or CD8+ T cells sorted from blood, taken in a trial of the OX40 agonist ivuxolimab. The receptor set was obtained from an adult with an advanced solid tumor such as melanoma, head and neck, liver or kidney cancer.

The DNA for the CDR3 is TGTGCCAGCAGTTTATCGATCGGGGATCATTCACCCCTCCACTTT. Its protein product is CASSLSIGDHSPLHF. The V and J genes are TRBV27 and TRBJ1-6; D remains unclear. V was pared by 0 bases and J by 8 bases, with 11 bases between. Looked up from germline, CDR1 is MNHEY and CDR2 is SMNVEV (reference sequence). CDR3 size: 15 residues.

The chain joins TRBV28 to TRBJ2-1; D is possibly TRBD2 (5 bases). Trimming stripped 3 bases from V and 5 bases from J, with 11 bases between. There are 14 residues in the CDR3. CDR1 and CDR2 (germline): MDHEN, SYDVKM. DNA of the CDR3: TGTGCCAGCAGTTTGAGGGCCCCCGACAATGAGCAGTTCTTC. It encodes CASSLRAPDNEQFF.

J is TRBJ1-2 and V is TRBV27; 7 nucleotides match TRBD1. Germline trimming cut 6 bases from V and 5 bases from J; bases unmatched to any gene: 6. The CDR3 loop spans 13 amino acids. Per the germline V gene, CDR1 is MNHEY and CDR2 is SMNVEV (reference sequence). CDR3 coding DNA: TGTGCCAGCAGCCGGGACAGAGCTTATGGCTACACCTTC. It specifies CASSRDRAYGYTF.

The chain couples TRBV5-6 to TRBJ2-5, with 11 bases that match TRBD2. CDR1 is SGHDT and CDR2 is YYEEEE in the germline V gene. V lost 4 bases, J lost 7 bases, and 21 bases stayed unmatched. The CDR3 has 19 residues. The CDR3 nucleotides are TGTGCCAGCAGCCCAAAGACACTAGCGGGGGCCATGACGAGGGGGACCCAGTACTTC. It codes for CASSPKTLAGAMTRGTQYF. The full variable domain, its missing parts supplied by reference TRBV5-6 and TRBJ2-5, is DAGVTQSPTHLIKTRGQQVTLRCSPKSGHDTVSWYQQALGQGPQFIFQYYEEEERQRGNFPDRFSGHQFPNYSSELNVNALLLGDSALYLCASSPKTLAGAMTRGTQYFGPGTRLLVL.

The sample holds one count of this clone. Different DNA sequences within this sample yield the same CDR3. This chain joins TRBV27 and TRBJ2-1, with D tentatively TRBD1 or TRBD2 (5 bases each). This CDR3 is 10 amino acids long. Germline assignment: CDR1 MNHEY and CDR2 SMNVEV (reference sequence). Trimming left V 8 bases short and J 6 bases short, with 5 bases between. DNA for the CDR3: TGTGCCAGCGGGGGCAATGAGCAGTTCTTC. Protein sequence: CASGGNEQFF.

The V gene is TRBV28, the J gene TRBJ2-7, with D tentatively TRBD1 (6 bases). This CDR3 contains 15 residues. Germline V gene data show CDR1 as MDHEN and CDR2 as SYDVKM. Trimming removed 5 bases at V and 1 base at J, with 15 bases between. The CDR3 sequence: CASSPQGSASYEQYF. Written as DNA, the CDR3 is TGTGCCAGCAGTCCACAGGGAAGTGCATCCTACGAGCAGTACTTC. Full variable domain (outside the CDR3, taken from reference TRBV28 and TRBJ2-7): DVKVTQSSRYLVKRTGEKVFLECVQDMDHENMFWYRQDPGLGLRLIYFSYDVKMKEKGDIPEGYSVSREKKERFSLILESASTNQTSMYLCASSPQGSASYEQYFGPGTRLTVT.

This rearrangement joins TRBV6-6 to TRBJ2-5; maybe TRBD2 (6 bases). Deletions cut 5 bases from V and 4 bases from J, with 14 bases between. Germline V gene lookup returns CDR1 MNHNY and CDR2 SVGAGI (reference sequence). The CDR3 totals 14 residues. The CDR3 loop is CASSRRGGRETQYF. CDR3 coding DNA: TGTGCCAGCAGTCGCCGTGGGGGGAGAGAGACCCAGTACTTC.

This chain connects TRBV27 to TRBJ2-7; 9 nucleotides align to TRBD2. This CDR3 spans 18 amino acids. Germline CDR1 is MNHEY and CDR2 is SMNVEV (reference sequence). The V segment lost 0 bases and the J segment 7 bases; nucleotides outside the gene matches: 16. The CDR3 bases are TGTGCCAGCAGTTTATCCCACCGAGGCGGGGGGGGTGCAAGGGAGCAGTACTTC. This translates into CASSLSHRGGGGAREQYF.